Listed below are T cell receptor beta chains from one sample, sequenced in a study of tumor-infiltrating lymphocytes in localized non-small cell lung cancer. Sequenced by immunoSEQ multiplex PCR; TCRdb stores in-frame clones only, minus some. The table has about 16,000 clones, 70% to 75% seen once. Sequences were obtained from lung tumor tissue. These receptors all come from a human donor with non-small cell lung cancer. CDR3s include the opening cysteine and the closing phenylalanine or tryptophan. A D gene is named only where the DNA matches it firmly. Clone size is given for some rows only: seen once, a few or many times, or a class if the clone is expanded.

>-|TRBJ2-3|TRBD2|TRBV6-5
TGTGCCAGCGGGACTAGCAACACAGATACGCAGTATTTT
CASGTSNTDTQYF
>-|TRBJ2-7|-|TRBV29-1
TGCAGCGTTGAAGACGATTCCTACGAGCAGTACTTC
CSVEDDSYEQYF
>-|TRBJ2-2|-|TRBV2
TGTGCCAGCAGTCGGATAGCGGATAACACCGGGGAGCTGTTTTTT
CASSRIADNTGELFF
>-|TRBJ1-6|TRBD1|TRBV5-1
TGCGCCAGCAGCTTGGGGACAGGGGGATCACCCCTCCACTTT
CASSLGTGGSPLHF
>-|TRBJ2-1|TRBD1|TRBV4-1
TGCGCCAGCAGGGGGTCACGGACAGGGGGCACCTACAATGAGCAGTTCTTC
CASRGSRTGGTYNEQFF
>-|TRBJ1-1|-|TRBV29-1
TGCAGCGTTGAAAAGGGCAGGGGCCCCGAAGCTTTCTTT
CSVEKGRGPEAFF
>-|TRBJ1-6|-|TRBV11-1
TGTGCCAGCAGCTTAGAAGGATGGTATTCACCCCTCCACTTT
CASSLEGWYSPLHF
>-|TRBJ2-3|-|TRBV18
TGTGCCAGCTCACCGTATACATCTACAGATACGCAGTATTTT
CASSPYTSTDTQYF
>-|TRBJ2-3|TRBD1|TRBV10-3
TGTGCCATCAGTGAGGTGCAGGGGGCAGATACGCAGTATTTT
CAISEVQGADTQYF
>-|TRBJ1-2|-|TRBV14
TGTGCCAGCAGCCAAGATCCCAACTATGGCTACACCTTC
CASSQDPNYGYTF
>once|TRBJ1-2|-|TRBV10-3
TGTGCCATCAGTGAGGGGGTTGACGGCTATGGCTACACCTTC
CAISEGVDGYGYTF
>-|TRBJ2-6|TRBD2|TRBV6-6
TGTGCCAGCACTGGGGGGAGGGCTGGGGCCAACGTCCTGACTTTC
CASTGGRAGANVLTF
>-|TRBJ2-5|-|TRBV10-3
TGTGCCATCAGTGAGTCGGCGGGAGAGACCCAGTACTTC
CAISESAGETQYF
>-|TRBJ2-5|-|TRBV9
TGTGCCAGCAGCACCCCGGGGACCCAGTACTTC
CASSTPGTQYF
>once|TRBJ1-3|-|TRBV6-5
TGTGCCGCGAGGCGGGACTCTGGAAACACCATATATTTT
CAARRDSGNTIYF
>once|TRBJ2-7|-|TRBV30
TGTGCCTGGAGTGTACGAGGGGAAGGAGAGCAGTACTTC
CAWSVRGEGEQYF
>-|TRBJ2-7|-|TRBV5-6
TGTGCCAGCAGCCCAGGGGTTGGGATCTACGAGCAGTACTTC
CASSPGVGIYEQYF
>-|TRBJ2-2|TRBD2|TRBV2
TGTGCCAGCAGTGATTGGGCGGGGGGGCGAACCGGGGAGCTGTTTTTT
CASSDWAGGRTGELFF
>-|TRBJ2-1|TRBD2|TRBV7-6
TGTGCCAGCAGCAGGACTAGCGGGGCCTATAAGCAGTTCTTC
CASSRTSGAYKQFF
>few|TRBJ1-2|-|TRBV28
TGTGCCAGCACCCTCGGGGTTCCCGCTTATGGCTACACCTTC
CASTLGVPAYGYTF
>few|TRBJ2-1|-|TRBV5-1
TGCGCCAGCAGCTTGGAAGGGGACTCGCGAAACAATGAGCAGTTCTTC
CASSLEGDSRNNEQFF
>-|TRBJ2-7|-|TRBV9
TGTGCCAGCAGCGTAGCGGACAACTACGAGCAGTACTTC
CASSVADNYEQYF
>-|TRBJ2-3|TRBD1|TRBV19
TGTGCCAGTAGTCGAGACCGGGGACAGGTAGGAGATACGCAGTATTTT
CASSRDRGQVGDTQYF
>few|TRBJ1-5|-|TRBV6-5
TGTGCCAGCAGTACACGAAATCAGCCCCAGCATTTT
CASSTRNQPQHF
>-|TRBJ2-3|-|TRBV29-1
TGCAGCGTTGGCTCTGGGGATACGCAGTATTTT
CSVGSGDTQYF
>-|TRBJ2-5|TRBD1|TRBV30
TGTGCCTGGGACAGGGTGATTAGAGAGACCCAGTACTTC
CAWDRVIRETQYF
>-|TRBJ2-2|-|TRBV5-4
TGTGCCAGCAGCTTTCGGACAGAAGCCACCGGGGAGCTGTTTTTT
CASSFRTEATGELFF
>-|TRBJ2-3|TRBD1|TRBV27
TGTGCCAGCAGTTTATCGGGGACAGGGATCACAGATACGCAGTATTTT
CASSLSGTGITDTQYF
>-|TRBJ1-5|-|TRBV6-6
TGTGCCAGCTACTCGGGGGAGCGGAGCAATCAGCCCCAGCATTTT
CASYSGERSNQPQHF
>-|TRBJ2-5|TRBD1|TRBV9
TGTGCCAGCAGCGTAGGGGGGGCAGGGGGCTATGAGACCCAGTACTTC
CASSVGGAGGYETQYF
>-|TRBJ2-5|TRBD1|TRBV7-7
TGTGCTAGCAGCTTCAACTCACCGGGACAGGAAGAGACCCAGTACTTC
CASSFNSPGQEETQYF
>-|TRBJ2-7|TRBD2|TRBV30
TGTGCCTGGGCCGGGACTAGCGGCTACGAGCAGTACTTC
CAWAGTSGYEQYF
>-|TRBJ1-3|-|TRBV7-9
TGTGCCAGCAGCTTAGTACTTGACTCTGGAAACACCATATATTTT
CASSLVLDSGNTIYF
>-|TRBJ1-2|-|TRBV6-5
TGTGCCAGCAGTGGAATTGGAAGGACTGGCTATGGCTACACCTTC
CASSGIGRTGYGYTF
>once|TRBJ2-7|-|TRBV7-9
TGTGCCAGCAGCAAAGATACAGGGTACTACGAGCAGTACTTC
CASSKDTGYYEQYF
>-|TRBJ2-1|-|TRBV11-3
TGTGCCAGCAGCCTCGACGGAGCCTCCTACAATGAGCAGTTCTTC
CASSLDGASYNEQFF
>few|TRBJ2-2|-|TRBV7-6
TGTGCCAGCAGCCCCCTCGGTGGGGAGCTGTTTTTT
CASSPLGGELFF
>-|TRBJ2-7|-|TRBV30
TGTGCCCGGAATCTGGTAGGGTTTGGCGAGCAGTACTTC
CARNLVGFGEQYF
>-|TRBJ1-5|-|TRBV7-9
TGTGCCAGCAGCGCGGGATGGGGTGGTCATCAGCCCCAGCATTTT
CASSAGWGGHQPQHF
>-|TRBJ1-5|TRBD1|TRBV6-1
TGTGCCACAAACAGGGGATTGGGCAATCAGCCCCAGCATTTT
CATNRGLGNQPQHF
>once|TRBJ1-1|-|TRBV18
TGTGCCAGCTCACCGATCGACGCTGGCCCGAGCGGCACTGAAGCTTTCTTT
CASSPIDAGPSGTEAFF
>once|TRBJ2-3|-|TRBV9
TGTGCCAGCGGTCCTCCAGGGAGGTCCACAGATACGCAGTATTTT
CASGPPGRSTDTQYF
>-|TRBJ1-3|-|TRBV28
TGTGCCAGCAGTTTTGACCCACCGGGGGGAAACACCATATATTTT
CASSFDPPGGNTIYF
>-|TRBJ1-1|-|TRBV7-9
TGTGCCAGCAGCCCGCAGGTTGGGATGAACACTGAAGCTTTCTTT
CASSPQVGMNTEAFF
>-|TRBJ2-7|TRBD2|TRBV5-1
TGCGCCAGCAGCACGTCTCTAGCGGGAGTTTCCGAGCAGTACTTC
CASSTSLAGVSEQYF
>-|TRBJ1-2|TRBD1|TRBV6-1
TGTGCCAGCAGTGAAGCGGCCGGGACAGGGAGCGGCTACACCTTC
CASSEAAGTGSGYTF
>-|TRBJ2-3|-|TRBV5-1
TGCGCCAGCAGCTTGAATCTGGATACGCAGTATTTT
CASSLNLDTQYF